Shown below are 23 T cell receptor beta chains from a single sample sequenced in a study of blood T cell repertoires in COVID-19. The repertoire was sequenced with immunoSEQ multiplex PCR; TCRdb's copy has only in-frame clones and lacks some. Altogether 380,000 or so clones are present, more than 80% being singletons, with the ten largest covering about 1.2%. What was sequenced was peripheral blood. Source of these receptors: a man aged 35 to 55 with acute or convalescent COVID-19.

This clone has a single count. V is TRBV29-1 and J is TRBJ2-7, with D possibly matching TRBD2 (6 bases). Trimming removed 2 bases at V and 6 bases at J, with 14 bases between. Germline V gene data show CDR1 as SQVTM and CDR2 as ANQGSEA. The CDR3 is 13 residues long. The CDR3 loop reads CSVERGLGGEQYF. The DNA of the CDR3 is TGCAGCGTTGAAAGAGGGTTGGGGGGCGAGCAGTACTTC.

This clone was detected once. V usage is TRBV12-3 or TRBV12-4 and J usage is TRBJ2-3; the D is unclear. CDR3 size: 11 residues. The V and J ends lost 5 bases and 6 bases respectively, with 6 bases between them. CDR3 amino acids: CASSVSDTQYF. The CDR3 DNA sequence: TGTGCCAGCAGTGTATCGGATACGCAGTATTTT.

This chain joins TRBV28 and TRBJ1-5, with 10 positions matching TRBD1. Germline V gives CDR1 MDHEN, CDR2 SYDVKM. The CDR3 covers 16 residues. The V and J ends lost 6 bases and 9 bases, in that order; junction bases with no gene match: 14. Here the CDR3 DNA reads TGTGCCAGCAGCGAGACCGGGACAGGGGACTTTCGGCCCCAGCATTTT. Amino acid sequence: CASSETGTGDFRPQHF.

The CDR3, as DNA: TGTGCCAGCAGCCCGGACAGGAACAATCAGCCCCAGCATTTT. This gives the protein CASSPDRNNQPQHF. V gene TRBV6-6 combines with J gene TRBJ1-5, with TRBD1 identical over 7 bases. Germline CDR1 MNHNY, CDR2 SVGAGI (reference sequence). The CDR3 runs to 14 residues. The J segment lost 3 bases and the V segment lost 6 bases, leaving 5 bases of the junction unmatched.

The chain uses TRBV5-1 and TRBJ2-3; 10 bases match TRBD2. This CDR3 region has 16 residues. CDR1 is SGHRS and CDR2 is YFSETQ in the germline V gene. With V trimmed by 0 bases and J by 5 bases, 6 bases remained unmatched. In nucleotides, the CDR3 is TGCGCCAGCAGCTTGGCTCTAGCGGGGGATGTAGATACGCAGTATTTT. Protein: CASSLALAGDVDTQYF.

V is TRBV7-8 and J is TRBJ1-4; D gene unclear. Trimming shortened V by 1 base and J by 0 bases, and 6 bases separated the two germline ends. The germline gives CDR1 SGHVS, CDR2 FQNEAQ. The CDR3 sequence is 15 residues long. In DNA form, the CDR3 reads TGTGCCAGCAGCTTAGGAGTATCAACTAATGAAAAACTGTTTTTT. Protein product: CASSLGVSTNEKLFF.

This chain joins TRBV15 and TRBJ1-1; D not resolved. CDR1 is LNHNV and CDR2 is YYDKDF in the germline V gene (reference sequence). With 5 bases removed from V and 11 bases from J, the gap between germline ends came to 15 bases. The CDR3 contains 12 residues. CDR3 nucleotide sequence: TGTGCCACCAGCGGGGAGACCTTAACCGCTTTCTTT. It yields the protein CATSGETLTAFF.

V and J are TRBV9 and TRBJ2-7; D is undetermined. Germline V lookup: CDR1 SGDLS, CDR2 YYNGEE. This CDR3 region has 13 residues. V dropped 3 bases and J dropped 0 bases, with 7 bases sitting between them. CDR3 region: CASSEPSSYEQYF. The CDR3, as DNA: TGTGCCAGCAGCGAGCCGTCCTCCTACGAGCAGTACTTC.

This clone was counted a single time. The chain uses TRBV9 and TRBJ2-2; TRBD2 matches 8 bases. Germline CDR1 and CDR2: SGDLS and YYNGEE. The CDR3 extends over 17 amino acids. The J segment lost 7 bases and the V segment lost 4 bases, leaving 15 bases of the junction unmatched. The CDR3 protein is CASSPSGAAGAIGELFF. The CDR3, as DNA: TGTGCCAGCAGCCCCTCGGGGGCAGCGGGAGCAATCGGGGAGCTGTTTTTT.

This rearrangement joins TRBV9 to TRBJ1-2; TRBD1 matches 8 bases. Unmatched junction bases numbered 2, after V lost 0 bases and J lost 4 bases. Per germline, CDR1 SGDLS and CDR2 YYNGEE. This CDR3 comprises 14 residues. CDR3 sequence reads: CASSVGQGSYGYTF. As DNA, the CDR3 is TGTGCCAGCAGCGTAGGACAGGGGTCCTATGGCTACACCTTC. Filled out from reference TRBV9 and TRBJ1-2, the complete variable domain reads DSGVTQTPKHLITATGQRVTLRCSPRSGDLSVYWYQQSLDQGLQFLIQYYNGEERAKGNILERFSAQQFPDLHSELNLSSLELGDSALYFCASSVGQGSYGYTFGSGTRLTVV.

This clone was observed a few times. The same CDR3 also results from other DNA sequences found in this sample. This chain uses TRBV28 with TRBJ1-2, with a possible D match to TRBD1 (6 bases). CDR3 length: 14 amino acids. Trimming took 3 bases from V and 2 from J, leaving 10 bases between them. From germline, CDR1 is MDHEN and CDR2 SYDVKM. The CDR3 protein is CASSFPGENYGYTF. The CDR3 DNA reads TGTGCCAGCAGTTTCCCAGGGGAAAACTATGGCTACACCTTC.

This clone was detected only a few times. V and J are TRBV4-1 and TRBJ1-5, with D hard to call. The V gene lost 0 bases and the J gene lost 7 bases, with 13 bases spanning the gap. This CDR3 is built from 15 residues. CDR1 and CDR2 from the germline V gene are MGHRA and YSYEKL. In DNA form, the CDR3 reads TGCGCCAGCAGCCAAGATCTATCTTTCCGACAGCCCCAGCATTTT. Its translation: CASSQDLSFRQPQHF.

This chain connects TRBV11-2 to TRBJ1-6; 8 bases are a match to TRBD1. V lost 1 base to trimming and J lost 6 bases; unmatched junction nucleotides: 5. CDR3 length: 16 residues. Per germline, CDR1 SGHAT and CDR2 FQNNGV. DNA of the CDR3: TGTGCCAGCAGCTTAGGGACAGGGATGGGTAATTCACCCCTCCACTTT. Its translation is CASSLGTGMGNSPLHF.

This chain uses TRBV30 with TRBJ1-6; D gene ambiguous. The germline V gene has CDR1 GTSNPN and CDR2 SVGIG (reference sequence). V lost 3 bases, J lost 5 bases, and 8 bases lay in between. This CDR3 has 13 residues. CDR3 sequence: CAWRNRDNSPLHF. As DNA, the CDR3 is TGTGCCTGGAGAAACCGGGATAATTCACCCCTCCACTTT.

This chain links TRBV19 with TRBJ2-7; 10 bases agree with TRBD1. CDR3 size: 17 residues. V trimming: 3 bases; J trimming: 5 bases; junction bases outside the gene matches: 13. The germline V gene has CDR1 LNHDA and CDR2 SQIVND (reference sequence). The CDR3 bases are TGTGCCAGTAGTATGGGCTACCCGGGACAGGGGATCAACGAGCAGTACTTC. It codes for CASSMGYPGQGINEQYF.

J is TRBJ1-1 and V is TRBV5-8; TRBD1 matches 7 bases. CDR3 size: 14 residues. J gave up 4 bases and V 3 bases, and 6 bases lay outside the gene matches. Germline lookup yields CDR1 SGHTS and CDR2 YDEGEE. CDR3 in amino acids: CASSYRQGGTEAFF. Written as DNA, the CDR3 is TGTGCCAGCAGCTATAGACAGGGTGGCACTGAAGCTTTCTTT. Drawing the rest from reference TRBV5-8 and TRBJ1-1, the complete variable domain is EAGVTQSPTHLIKTRGQQATLRCSPISGHTSVYWYQQALGLGLQFLLWYDEGEERNRGNFPPRFSGRQFPNYSSELNVNALELEDSALYLCASSYRQGGTEAFFGQGTRLTVV.

The chain has TRBV28 and TRBJ2-7; a possible D gene is TRBD2 (5 bases). Trimming took 7 bases from V and 0 from J, leaving 10 bases between them. Per germline, CDR1 MDHEN and CDR2 SYDVKM. The CDR3 spans 13 residues. This CDR3 is CASKATSSYEQYF. CDR3 in DNA: TGTGCCAGCAAGGCCACTAGCTCCTACGAGCAGTACTTC. The complete variable domain, with remaining parts taken from reference TRBV28 and TRBJ2-7, reads DVKVTQSSRYLVKRTGEKVFLECVQDMDHENMFWYRQDPGLGLRLIYFSYDVKMKEKGDIPEGYSVSREKKERFSLILESASTNQTSMYLCASKATSSYEQYFGPGTRLTVT.

V usage is TRBV29-1 and J usage is TRBJ1-1; 8 nucleotides match TRBD1. V lost 4 bases to trimming and J lost 5 bases; unmatched junction nucleotides: 3. There are 12 residues in the CDR3. Looked up from germline, CDR1 is SQVTM and CDR2 is ANQGSEA. For the CDR3, the DNA is TGCAGCGTTGCAACAGGGGGAACTGAAGCTTTCTTT. Its translation is CSVATGGTEAFF.

V gene TRBV29-1 combines with J gene TRBJ1-1; D might be TRBD1 (6 bases). The CDR3 length is 12 residues. CDR1 is SQVTM, CDR2 ANQGSEA, per germline. V lost 6 bases and J lost 6, with 14 bases in between. The CDR3 DNA is TGCAGCGTCCTAACAGGGTACGCTGAAGCTTTCTTT. Protein product: CSVLTGYAEAFF.

The chain uses TRBV6-2 or TRBV6-3 and TRBJ2-2; tentatively, D is TRBD2 (6 bases). Looked up from germline, CDR1 is MNHEY and CDR2 is SVGEGT. CDR3 length: 14 residues. The V end lost 2 bases, the J end lost 5 bases, and 9 bases lay between the germline ends. The CDR3 DNA reads as TGTGCCAGCAGTTACGGGACTCAGACCGGGGAGCTGTTTTTT. Its protein is CASSYGTQTGELFF.

V is TRBV6-5 and J is TRBJ1-5; 7 positions match TRBD1. J gave up 5 bases and V 10 bases, and 5 bases lay outside the gene matches. CDR1 MNHEY and CDR2 SVGAGI come from the germline V gene. CDR3 length equals 12 residues. CDR3 bases: TGTGCCACCCGACAGGGCGATCAGCCCCAGCATTTT. Its protein is CATRQGDQPQHF.

This sequence joins TRBV27 and TRBJ1-5, with D possibly matching TRBD1 (5 bases). V lost 5 bases to trimming and J lost 0 bases, with 11 bases between them. From germline, CDR1 is MNHEY and CDR2 SMNVEV (reference sequence). The CDR3 sequence is 15 residues long. CDR3 coding DNA: TGTGCCAGCAGTCCGGACGGGGGTAGCAATCAGCCCCAGCATTTT. Translated, it gives CASSPDGGSNQPQHF.

The gene calls are TRBV4-1 and TRBJ1-6, with TRBD1 matching 7 bases. Germline V gives CDR1 MGHRA, CDR2 YSYEKL. V was clipped by 1 base and J by 9 bases; unmatched bases: 0. The CDR3 totals 13 residues. The CDR3 DNA reads TGCGCCAGCAGCCAAGGACAGGGTTCACCCCTCCACTTT. It encodes CASSQGQGSPLHF.